A selection of T cell receptor beta chains follows, all from one sample in a study of T-cell reconstitution after alpha-beta-depleted transplantation in children. TCRdb re-called the PCR reads through MiXCR, storing one row per CDR3 protein. The table has approximately 980,000 distinct CDR3 sequences, 25% to 30% seen once. This sample comprised PBMCs, mostly from graft donor cells, obtained 360 days after TCRalphabeta/CD19-depleted stem cell transplant. The source is a boy in the first two years of life who had a stem cell transplant for SCID, so the T cells may come from the graft donor. Both conserved end residues are part of each CDR3. The D gene is left open where the match is weak. Not all rows give a size; the values are once, few, many and, for expanded clones, a class.

TGCAGTGCCGAACCAGACAGGGGGCTCCCTGGCTACACCTTC CSAEPDRGLPGYTF TRBD1 TRBJ1-2 few TRBV20-1
TGCAGTGCTGGCAGGGTACATGGCTACACCTTC CSAGRVHGYTF . TRBJ1-2 . TRBV20-1
TGTGCCAGCTCAACAGAACAGGGGTTAAATGGCTACACCTTC CASSTEQGLNGYTF TRBD1 TRBJ1-2 few TRBV18
TGTGCCAGCAGCTTCCCCCAGGAGTGGAACGAGCAGTACTTC CASSFPQEWNEQYF . TRBJ2-7 few TRBV5-6
TGTGCCAGCAGTGGACCCCGGGGGGGGAGCATTCAGTACTTC CASSGPRGGSIQYF TRBD2 TRBJ2-4 few TRBV2
TGCGCCAGCAGCGCCCGGGACACTGGAAACACCATATATTTT CASSARDTGNTIYF . TRBJ1-3 many TRBV5-1
TGTGCCAGCGCCCCAGGGGCAAACACAGATACGCAGTATTTT CASAPGANTDTQYF . TRBJ2-3 . TRBV12-3/TRBV12-4
TGTGCCAGCAGCTCTCCTTCCACAGGGCACAATGGCTACACCTTC CASSSPSTGHNGYTF . TRBJ1-2 . TRBV28
TGTGCCAGCAGTGGTGACAGGGATCGTAACAATGAGCAGTTCTTC CASSGDRDRNNEQFF TRBD1 TRBJ2-1 few TRBV12-3/TRBV12-4
TGCGCCAGCAGCTTGGTCGACAGGATCTATGAGCAGTTCTTC CASSLVDRIYEQFF . TRBJ2-1 few TRBV5-1
TGCGCCAGCAGCCAAGAAGGTGGTGGGCCAGGGGGCATGGTAGATACGCAGTATTTT CASSQEGGGPGGMVDTQYF TRBD1 TRBJ2-3 few TRBV4-3
TGCAGCGTTGAGACGGGACTCCCCGATGTGCAGTATTTT CSVETGLPDVQYF . TRBJ2-3 few TRBV29-1
TGTGCCAGCAGCCTGGACAGGGCCCACGAGCAGTACTTC CASSLDRAHEQYF TRBD1 TRBJ2-7 few TRBV5-5
TGCAGTGCTGGATCCCCGACGCGGGCCTCTGGGGCCAACGTCCTGACTTTC CSAGSPTRASGANVLTF . TRBJ2-6 . TRBV20-1
TGTGCCAGCAGCGGTGGGGACGGGGGTCGGTACGAGCAGTACTTC CASSGGDGGRYEQYF . TRBJ2-7 . TRBV9
TGTGCCAGCAGCCTCATCCGACTAGCGGGGGGCCTGCAATCCTACAATGAGCAGTTCTTC CASSLIRLAGGLQSYNEQFF TRBD2 TRBJ2-1 . TRBV14
TGTGCCAGTAGGGTGATGGGCAATCAGCCCCAGCATTTT CASRVMGNQPQHF . TRBJ1-5 . TRBV19
TGTGCCAGCAGTTTCCGTCCCTTCGGGCAGTACTTC CASSFRPFGQYF . TRBJ2-7 . TRBV12-3/TRBV12-4
TGCGCCAGCAGCCACGGACTAGCGGGGGGCGCAGATACGCAGTATTTT CASSHGLAGGADTQYF TRBD2 TRBJ2-3 . TRBV4-3
TGCGCCAGCAGCTGGGGGGACAGGGGCGCGAACACCGGGGAGCTGTTTTTT CASSWGDRGANTGELFF TRBD1 TRBJ2-2 few TRBV5-1
TGTGCCAGCAGTTTATTCCGGACTAGCCCCGGGGAGCTGTTTTTT CASSLFRTSPGELFF TRBD2 TRBJ2-2 . TRBV28
TGTGCCAGCAGCTTTTCGGACAGAGCTAACTATGGCTACACCTTC CASSFSDRANYGYTF . TRBJ1-2 few TRBV7-9
TGCAGTGCTTGCCACCGCCCCGTGACAGCGGAGGTCTACGAGCAGTACTTC CSACHRPVTAEVYEQYF . TRBJ2-7 . TRBV20-1
TGTGCCAGCAGAACGACTAGCGGGGGAGATACGCAGTATTTT CASRTTSGGDTQYF TRBD2 TRBJ2-3 once TRBV12-3/TRBV12-4
TGCAGTGCTCTACTAGCGTGGGCTGCAGATACGCAGTATTTT CSALLAWAADTQYF TRBD2 TRBJ2-3 . TRBV20-1
TGTGCCAGCAGTTACTCGTCCCCGGCATGGGCCGCCGCTATCTCCTACGAGCAGTACTTC CASSYSSPAWAAAISYEQYF . TRBJ2-7 few TRBV6-2/TRBV6-3
TGTGCCAGCTCACCTTTGGACAGGCTACTAGCCAAAAACATTCAGTACTTC CASSPLDRLLAKNIQYF TRBD1 TRBJ2-4 few TRBV18
TGTGCCAGTGGTGTGGGTAACCCTCGAGATACGCAGTATTTT CASGVGNPRDTQYF . TRBJ2-3 few TRBV12-3/TRBV12-4
TGTGCCATCAGTGAGTCTAAGCCCCGCGCCATGAACACTGAAGCTTTCTTT CAISESKPRAMNTEAFF . TRBJ1-1 few TRBV10-3
TGTGCCAGCAGTTTAGACAGGGGGGCCTACAATGAGCAGTTCTTC CASSLDRGAYNEQFF TRBD1 TRBJ2-1 few TRBV27
TGTGCCAGCAGTTCACCTATCAGGGGTACCCGCTACGAGCAGTACTTC CASSSPIRGTRYEQYF . TRBJ2-7 . TRBV11-2
TGTGCCAGTAGTATCACTCAGGGGAACACTGAAGCTTTCTTT CASSITQGNTEAFF . TRBJ1-1 few TRBV19
TGTGCCGCATCGGGGGGGCCTCATGAGCAGTTCTTC CAASGGPHEQFF TRBD2 TRBJ2-1 . TRBV3-1
TGTGCCAGCAGTGAAGACAGGGTCTGGACAGATACGCAGTATTTT CASSEDRVWTDTQYF . TRBJ2-3 . TRBV2
TGCAGCGTCGCTGAAGCTTTCTTT CSVAEAFF . TRBJ1-1 few TRBV29-1
TGTGCCAGCAGTGTTCCCCCGGCCGACATGAACACTGAAGCTTTCTTT CASSVPPADMNTEAFF . TRBJ1-1 few TRBV6-4
TGTGCCAGCAGCCACCGAGGAGGAAACATTCAGTACTTC CASSHRGGNIQYF . TRBJ2-4 few TRBV14
TGCAGCGTTGAAGTTGCTTTCAACGGAGACGAAGCTTTCTTT CSVEVAFNGDEAFF . TRBJ1-1 . TRBV29-1
TGTGCCAGCAGCTTAGAGCGGGGGTGGGATACGCAGTATTTT CASSLERGWDTQYF TRBD2 TRBJ2-3 few TRBV11-2
TGCGCCAGCAGCTTGGAGCCCCAGGGGCCCGAGCAGTACTTC CASSLEPQGPEQYF . TRBJ2-7 . TRBV5-1
TGCAGTGCCGAGGAGCTGAACACTGAAGCTTTCTTT CSAEELNTEAFF . TRBJ1-1 few TRBV20-1
TGTGCCAGCAGCTTCCCCGGGACCGCAAACCAAGAGACCCAGTACTTC CASSFPGTANQETQYF . TRBJ2-5 . TRBV5-6
TGCAGTGCTCACCTGTTGGGGGCCCGGCTGGATTCACCCCTCCACTTT CSAHLLGARLDSPLHF . TRBJ1-6 once TRBV20-1
TGTGCCAGCAGTTTTCAGGGACAGGGCAAAAACATTCAGTACTTC CASSFQGQGKNIQYF TRBD1 TRBJ2-4 . TRBV6-5
TGTGCCAGCAGCATTTGGACAGGATCGGTGAATGAGCAGTTCTTC CASSIWTGSVNEQFF TRBD1 TRBJ2-1 . TRBV28
TGCAGTGCTAGAGATGGGAGCGTGGTCTTCGAGACCCAGTACTTC CSARDGSVVFETQYF . TRBJ2-5 . TRBV20-1
TGTGCCAGCAGCCCCTCACCAGTTAATGAGCAGTTCTTC CASSPSPVNEQFF . TRBJ2-1 few TRBV7-8
TGCGCCAGCAGCTTGGCCGGGGGACAGGGTGTAGCCAAAAACATTCAGTACTTC CASSLAGGQGVAKNIQYF TRBD1 TRBJ2-4 once TRBV5-1
TGTGCCAGCAGTTTTGAGGGGATGTCACCCCTCCACTTT CASSFEGMSPLHF . TRBJ1-6 . TRBV12-3/TRBV12-4
TGTGCCAGCAGTGATGAACGCGGGGGATTGTCCTACGAGCAGTACTTC CASSDERGGLSYEQYF TRBD2 TRBJ2-7 few TRBV25-1
TGCGCCAGCAGCTTCTACCAACAGGGGGGCTCCTACAATGAGCAGTTCTTC CASSFYQQGGSYNEQFF TRBD1 TRBJ2-1 . TRBV5-1
TGTGCCAGCAGCCTTCGAGGGAATGAAGCTTTCTTT CASSLRGNEAFF . TRBJ1-1 . TRBV12-3/TRBV12-4
TGTGCCAGCACCCTGGACTGGCTTAGGGATGAGCAGTTCTTC CASTLDWLRDEQFF . TRBJ2-1 . TRBV2
TGTGCCAGCACCTCGGGGGGGATCTGGGGCTCTGGAAACACCATATATTTT CASTSGGIWGSGNTIYF . TRBJ1-3 few TRBV6-1
TGCAGTGCTAGAGTCATCCCCTCCGATACGCAGTATTTT CSARVIPSDTQYF . TRBJ2-3 . TRBV20-1
TGTGCCAGCAGGCCCCAGGGGTGGGGCCCTGAAAAACTGTTTTTT CASRPQGWGPEKLFF . TRBJ1-4 . TRBV6-5
TGCAGTGCTAGGTTACAGGGGACCCAGCCCCAGCATTTT CSARLQGTQPQHF TRBD1 TRBJ1-5 few TRBV20-1
TGTGCCAGCAGCTTAGCAGGGGCCCGGTTAGGTGAGCAGTTCTTC CASSLAGARLGEQFF . TRBJ2-1 . TRBV11-1
TGTGCCACCAGCAGAGATTGGGGTACCACTGATTCACCCCTCCACTTT CATSRDWGTTDSPLHF . TRBJ1-6 . TRBV15